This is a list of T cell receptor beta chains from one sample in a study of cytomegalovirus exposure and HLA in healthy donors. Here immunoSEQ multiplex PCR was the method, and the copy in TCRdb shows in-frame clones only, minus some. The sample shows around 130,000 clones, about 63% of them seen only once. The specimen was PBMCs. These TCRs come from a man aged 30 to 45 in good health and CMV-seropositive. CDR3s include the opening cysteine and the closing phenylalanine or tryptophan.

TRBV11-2,CASSADQGAGTEAFF
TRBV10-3,CAISNQNQPQHF
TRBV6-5,CASSYSGTGGYEQYF
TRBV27,CASSLQGLTSGNTIYF
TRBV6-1,CASSPPGGSEKLFF
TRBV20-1,CSATRREQYF
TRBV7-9,CSSSSQLRASGMAMDEQYF
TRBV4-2,CASSQDPTGDSNQPQHF
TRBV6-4,CASSEGTGVNEQFF
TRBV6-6,CASTDGGLAKNIQYF
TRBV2,CASNTYGGDGYTF